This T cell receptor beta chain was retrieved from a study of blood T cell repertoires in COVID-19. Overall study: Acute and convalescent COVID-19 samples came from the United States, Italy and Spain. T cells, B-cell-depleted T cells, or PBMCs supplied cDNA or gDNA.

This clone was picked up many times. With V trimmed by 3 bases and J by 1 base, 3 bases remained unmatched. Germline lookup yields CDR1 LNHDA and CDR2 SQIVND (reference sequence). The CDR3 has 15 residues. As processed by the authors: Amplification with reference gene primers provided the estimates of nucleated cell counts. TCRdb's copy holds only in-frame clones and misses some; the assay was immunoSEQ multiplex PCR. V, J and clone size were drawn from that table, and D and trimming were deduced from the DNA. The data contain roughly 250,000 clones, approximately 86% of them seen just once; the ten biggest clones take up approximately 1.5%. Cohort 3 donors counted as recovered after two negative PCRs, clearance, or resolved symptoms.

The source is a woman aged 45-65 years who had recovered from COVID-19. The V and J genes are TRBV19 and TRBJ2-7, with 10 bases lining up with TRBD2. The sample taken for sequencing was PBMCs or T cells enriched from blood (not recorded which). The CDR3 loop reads CASSMRTSGSYEQYF. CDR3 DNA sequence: TGTGCCAGTAGTATGCGGACTAGCGGATCCTACGAGCAGTACTTC.